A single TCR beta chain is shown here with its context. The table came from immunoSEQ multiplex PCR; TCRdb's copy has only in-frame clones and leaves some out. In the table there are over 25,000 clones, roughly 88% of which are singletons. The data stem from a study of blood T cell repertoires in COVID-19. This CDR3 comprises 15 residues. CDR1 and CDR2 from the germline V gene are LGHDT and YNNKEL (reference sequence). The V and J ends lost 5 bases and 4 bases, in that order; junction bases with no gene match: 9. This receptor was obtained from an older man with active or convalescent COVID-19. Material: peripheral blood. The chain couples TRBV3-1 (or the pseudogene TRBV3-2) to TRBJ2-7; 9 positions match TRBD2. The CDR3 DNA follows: TGTGCCAGCAGCTATGATACTAGCGGGTGGTACGAGCAGTACTTC. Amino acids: CASSYDTSGWYEQYF.